Listed below are T cell receptor beta chains from one sample, sequenced in a study of blood T cells in healthy people across ages. TCRdb ran MiXCR on the 5' RACE reads and lists one entry per CDR3 protein. Among some 1.4 million distinct CDR3 sequences, around 39% were seen once, and the ten largest hold 7.9%. Sequencing was done on a sample of blood. These receptors were taken from a woman younger than 35 in good health. CDR3s include the opening cysteine and the closing phenylalanine or tryptophan. D genes are given only for firm matches. Rows give clone size only sometimes, using once, few, many, or a class for an expanded clone.

D	V	size	J	DNA	CDR3
NA	TRBV29-1	few	TRBJ2-7	TGCAGCGTATCGGGCTCCTACGAGCAGTACTTC	CSVSGSYEQYF
NA	TRBV5-1	NA	TRBJ1-4	TGCGCCAGCAGCTTGAGGGGGGATGAAAAACTGTTTTTT	CASSLRGDEKLFF
NA	TRBV4-2	NA	TRBJ1-1	TGTGCCAGCAGCCAAGTGGGTACAGGAGGGGGAGCTTTCTTT	CASSQVGTGGGAFF
TRBD2	TRBV7-9	NA	TRBJ2-7	TGTGCCAGCAGCCCTAAGCGACTAGCGGGAGAACTATACGAGCAGTACTTC	CASSPKRLAGELYEQYF
NA	TRBV11-2	few	TRBJ1-1	TGTGCCAGCAGCTTTCAACAGGGCGACACTGAAGCTTTCTTT	CASSFQQGDTEAFF
TRBD2	TRBV20-1	few	TRBJ2-3	TGCAGTGCTAGGGGGATCATCGGGACTATCGGCACAGATACGCAGTATTTT	CSARGIIGTIGTDTQYF
NA	TRBV12-3/TRBV12-4	NA	TRBJ1-1	TGTGCCAGCAGCACTCAGCTAGGGGTGGCCACTGAAGCTTTCTTT	CASSTQLGVATEAFF
TRBD1	TRBV6-1	NA	TRBJ2-6	TGTGCCAGCAGGGGGGACAGGGGGTTTTCTGGGGCCAACGTCCTGACTTTC	CASRGDRGFSGANVLTF
NA	TRBV7-9	few	TRBJ1-4	TGTGCCAGCAGACCCGAAGCTAACCCTAATGAAAAACTGTTTTTT	CASRPEANPNEKLFF
TRBD1	TRBV28	NA	TRBJ1-1	TGTGCCAGCAGTGGGGGAGGACAGGCGAGGTACACTGAAGCTTTCTTT	CASSGGGQARYTEAFF
TRBD2	TRBV7-2	few	TRBJ2-1	TGTGCCAGGCGAGCTCGACTAGCGGGGTTAAATGAGCAGTTCTTC	CARRARLAGLNEQFF
TRBD1	TRBV9	NA	TRBJ1-1	TGTGCCAGCAGCGCCTCCCAGGGGGACTGGACTGAAGCTTTCTTT	CASSASQGDWTEAFF
NA	TRBV6-1	NA	TRBJ2-7	TGTGCCAGCAGAGAGACGGTGTACGAGCAGTACTTC	CASRETVYEQYF
NA	TRBV29-1	NA	TRBJ2-1	TGCAGCGTTGCGGGACTCAGCATAAGGAATGAGCAGTTCTTC	CSVAGLSIRNEQFF
NA	TRBV2	few	TRBJ2-7	TGTGCCAGCACAGGGGAAACAGCCTACGAGCAGTACTTC	CASTGETAYEQYF
NA	TRBV6-6	few	TRBJ1-1	TGTGCCAGCAGTTACTTAGGGGGGTCGAACACTGAAGCTTTCTTT	CASSYLGGSNTEAFF
TRBD1	TRBV11-2	few	TRBJ1-2	TGTGCCAGCAGCTCAACAGGGGGCGCGTGGGGCTACACCTTC	CASSSTGGAWGYTF
TRBD1	TRBV18	NA	TRBJ1-4	TGTGCCAGCTCAGAGGGGGCCGGTAATGAAAAACTGTTTTTT	CASSEGAGNEKLFF
NA	TRBV20-1	few	TRBJ2-5	TGCAGTGGGGATGGCGCTAGAGGACGGGAAGAGACCCAGTACTTC	CSGDGARGREETQYF
NA	TRBV5-1	NA	TRBJ2-1	TGCGCCAGCATGAGGGCTAAGTGGGATTCCCCGGGCGATGAGCAGTTCTTC	CASMRAKWDSPGDEQFF
NA	TRBV5-1	NA	TRBJ2-7	TGCGCCAGCAGCTTGGGGTACGGGACGGCCTACGAGCAGTACTTC	CASSLGYGTAYEQYF
NA	TRBV6-5	NA	TRBJ2-1	TGTGCCAGCAGTTACTCGATAAGCTCCTACAATGAGCAGTTCTTC	CASSYSISSYNEQFF
NA	TRBV4-2	NA	TRBJ2-2	TGTGCCAGTGGGTTTGGGGATACCGGGGAGCTGTTTTTT	CASGFGDTGELFF
TRBD1	TRBV7-9	NA	TRBJ1-6	TGTGCCAGCAGCGCGCCGGGACAGGGTAATTCACCCCCCCACTTT	CASSAPGQGNSPPHF
TRBD1	TRBV7-9	NA	TRBJ1-5	TGTGCCAGCAGCCCGAGGCGGGACAGTAATCAGCCCCAGCATTTT	CASSPRRDSNQPQHF
NA	TRBV4-1	few	TRBJ2-1	TGCGCCAGCAGCCAAGATCGGCAGGGGAGGGAGTTCTTC	CASSQDRQGREFF
TRBD1	TRBV12-3/TRBV12-4	NA	TRBJ1-1	TGTGCCAGCAGCCCAGGACAGGGCTTAAGTGGCCGGGGGGCTTTCTTT	CASSPGQGLSGRGAFF
NA	TRBV10-3	few	TRBJ1-5	TGTGCCGCCAGACAGGAGGGCAATCAGCCCCAGCATTTT	CAARQEGNQPQHF
NA	TRBV12-5	few	TRBJ2-5	TGTGCTAGTGGTTTAAGGGAAGAGACCCAGTACTTC	CASGLREETQYF
NA	TRBV7-9	NA	TRBJ2-7	TGTGCCAGCAGATCTGACACCATACCTCCCTACGAGCAGTACTTC	CASRSDTIPPYEQYF
NA	TRBV6-5	NA	TRBJ1-1	TGTGCCAGCAGGATACCGGGAGGCAGGGGCACTGAAGCTTTCTTT	CASRIPGGRGTEAFF
NA	TRBV20-1	few	TRBJ2-5	TGCAGTGCTCGAACCGGGGTCCGATTCCAAGAGACCCAGTACTTC	CSARTGVRFQETQYF